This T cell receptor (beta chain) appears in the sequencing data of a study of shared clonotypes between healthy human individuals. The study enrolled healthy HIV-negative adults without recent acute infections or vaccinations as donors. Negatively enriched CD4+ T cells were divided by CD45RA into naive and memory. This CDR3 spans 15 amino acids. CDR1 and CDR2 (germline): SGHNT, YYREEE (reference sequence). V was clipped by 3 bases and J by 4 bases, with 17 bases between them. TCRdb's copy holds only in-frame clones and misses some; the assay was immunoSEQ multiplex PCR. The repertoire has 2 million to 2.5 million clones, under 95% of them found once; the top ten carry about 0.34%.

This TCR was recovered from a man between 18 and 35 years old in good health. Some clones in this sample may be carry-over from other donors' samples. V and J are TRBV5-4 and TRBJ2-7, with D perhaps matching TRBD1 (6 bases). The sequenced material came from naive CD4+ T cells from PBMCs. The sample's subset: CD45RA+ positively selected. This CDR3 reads CASSSKIRDKYEQYF. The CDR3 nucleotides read TGTGCCAGCAGCTCCAAAATCCGGGACAAGTACGAGCAGTACTTC.